Following are 13 T cell receptor beta chains from one sample sequenced in a study of blood T cells in healthy people across ages. With a J-beta primer mix and a sample-barcoded 5' primer, a second PCR ran about 7 to 11 cycles. TCRdb analysed the 5' RACE reads with MiXCR anew, one entry per CDR3 protein. The repertoire holds under 2,000,000 distinct CDR3 sequences, with about 50% as singletons. Source material: blood. The receptors shown here come from a woman aged 40 to 50 in good health.

In its sample, this clonotype was seen once. V usage is TRBV4-2 and J usage is TRBJ2-4; TRBD1 agrees at 10 bases. Germline assignment: CDR1 LGHNA and CDR2 YNFKEQ. The CDR3 has 14 amino acids. Unmatched junction bases numbered 7, after V lost 5 bases and J lost 9 bases. The CDR3 nucleotides read TGTGCCAGCAGCACGCGACAGGGGGCTGGCATTCAGTACTTC. Translation: CASSTRQGAGIQYF.

The chain carries TRBV5-1 and TRBJ1-4; D is possibly TRBD1 (6 bases). Germline assignment: CDR1 SGHRS and CDR2 YFSETQ. Trimming removed 0 bases from V and 5 bases from J, with 11 bases in between. The CDR3 totals 15 residues. CDR3 loop: CASSLDGQMNEKLFF. For the CDR3, the DNA is TGCGCCAGCAGCTTGGATGGACAGATGAATGAAAAACTGTTTTTT.

As DNA, the CDR3 is TGTGCCAGCAGCGGACAGGGGGTCAATCAGCCCCAGCATTTT. Protein sequence: CASSGQGVNQPQHF. The rearrangement links TRBV6-6 to TRBJ1-5, with TRBD1 matching over 10 bases. V was clipped by 6 bases and J by 3 bases; unmatched bases: 2. The germline CDR1 and CDR2 sequences are MNHNY and SVGAGI (reference sequence). The CDR3 is 14 amino acids.

This clonotype was seen just once. For the CDR3, the DNA is TGTGCCAGCAGTGCGGACCGGGACAGAAAAACCTACGAGCAGTACTTC. Translation: CASSADRDRKTYEQYF. The chain uses TRBV28 and TRBJ2-7, with TRBD1 matching over 7 bases. The germline gives CDR1 MDHEN, CDR2 SYDVKM. Trimming removed 5 bases from V and 2 bases from J; junction bases left unmatched: 12. This CDR3 has 16 residues.

J is TRBJ1-6 and V is TRBV20-1; the D gene is possibly TRBD1 (5 bases). The CDR3 length is 14 residues. V was shortened by 5 bases and J by 8 bases, with 16 bases between the two germline ends. Germline CDR1 is DFQATT and CDR2 is SNEGSKA (reference sequence). CDR3 sequence: CSAEVVRADSPLHF. CDR3 in DNA: TGCAGTGCTGAGGTTGTCAGGGCGGATTCACCCCTCCACTTT.

CDR3 DNA: TGTGCCAGCAGCTTAGACAGTGCTGACTATGGCTACACCTTC. It is translated as CASSLDSADYGYTF. J is TRBJ1-2 and V is TRBV7-2, with no clear D. Trimming pared 1 base from V and 3 bases from J, leaving 9 bases between. The CDR3 runs to 14 residues. Germline V gene sequence: CDR1 SGHTA, CDR2 FQGNSA.

To note about this clonotype: One end of the junction does not line up with germline, which may come from a read error. The chain employs TRBV9 and TRBJ1-6; no reliable D call. The CDR3 covers 14 residues. From germline, CDR1 is SGDLS and CDR2 YYNGEE. The CDR3 reads CASSVAGGNLPLHF. In DNA, the CDR3 is TGTGCCAGCAGCGTAGCTGGAGGGAATTTACCCCTCCACTTT.

This chain joins TRBV2 and TRBJ2-3; possibly TRBD2 for D (7 bases). Looked up from germline, CDR1 is SNHLY and CDR2 is FYNNEI. Between the trimmed V and J ends, which lost 5 bases and 5 bases, there was a span of 11 bases. The CDR3 runs to 13 residues. CDR3 protein: CASSRGARDTQYF. As DNA, the CDR3 is TGTGCCAGCAGTCGGGGGGCGCGAGATACGCAGTATTTT.

This clonotype was detected only a few times. The chain has TRBV7-2 and TRBJ2-7; TRBD2 might be the D (6 bases). The CDR3 consists of 16 residues. Germline-derived CDR1 and CDR2 are SGHTA and FQGNSA. The V end was cut by 2 bases, the J end by 5 bases, with 19 bases between. The CDR3 spells CASSLRSPTSPHEQYF. In DNA form, the CDR3 reads TGTGCCAGCAGCTTAAGGAGCCCGACTAGTCCCCACGAGCAGTACTTC. Full variable domain (rest looked up from reference TRBV7-2 and TRBJ2-7): GAGVSQSPSNKVTEKGKDVELRCDPISGHTALYWYRQSLGQGLEFLIYFQGNSAPDKSGLPSDRFSAERTGGSVSTLTIQRTQQEDSAVYLCASSLRSPTSPHEQYFGPGTRLTVT.

The V and J genes are TRBV11-2 and TRBJ2-5; a weak D match, TRBD2 (6 bases). V was clipped by 5 bases and J by 3 bases, with 22 bases between them. Germline V gene data show CDR1 as SGHAT and CDR2 as FQNNGV. The CDR3 has 17 residues. This CDR3 reads CASSLALLAGIKETQYF. The CDR3 nucleotides read TGTGCCAGCAGCCTAGCCCTACTAGCAGGGATCAAAGAGACCCAGTACTTC.

This rearrangement joins TRBV6-2 or TRBV6-3 to TRBJ2-7; D is unresolved. V dropped 6 bases and J dropped 1 base, with 10 bases sitting between them. The CDR3 totals 13 residues. CDR1 and CDR2 from the germline V gene are MNHEY and SVGEGT. The CDR3 bases are TGTGCCAGCAGATCAGTCTTTTCCTACGAGCAGTACTTC. Encoded protein: CASRSVFSYEQYF.

The chain has TRBV9 and TRBJ2-3, with 7 positions matching TRBD2. Per the germline V gene, CDR1 is SGDLS and CDR2 is YYNGEE. CDR3 length equals 14 residues. The trim removed 5 bases at V and 4 bases at J, leaving 7 bases unmatched. CDR3 sequence reads: CASSKWGGADTQYF. As DNA, the CDR3 is TGTGCCAGCAGTAAGTGGGGGGGGGCAGATACGCAGTATTTT.

This clonotype occurred a few times. The CDR3 protein is CASSWGMEYNEQFF. CDR3 sequence (DNA): TGTGCCAGCAGCTGGGGCATGGAGTACAATGAGCAGTTCTTC. The chain carries TRBV5-5 and TRBJ2-1, with D possibly matching TRBD1 (5 bases). The V gene lost 3 bases and the J gene lost 4 bases, with 11 bases spanning the gap. CDR1 and CDR2 from the germline V gene are SGHKS and YYEKEE (reference sequence). This CDR3 spans 14 amino acids.